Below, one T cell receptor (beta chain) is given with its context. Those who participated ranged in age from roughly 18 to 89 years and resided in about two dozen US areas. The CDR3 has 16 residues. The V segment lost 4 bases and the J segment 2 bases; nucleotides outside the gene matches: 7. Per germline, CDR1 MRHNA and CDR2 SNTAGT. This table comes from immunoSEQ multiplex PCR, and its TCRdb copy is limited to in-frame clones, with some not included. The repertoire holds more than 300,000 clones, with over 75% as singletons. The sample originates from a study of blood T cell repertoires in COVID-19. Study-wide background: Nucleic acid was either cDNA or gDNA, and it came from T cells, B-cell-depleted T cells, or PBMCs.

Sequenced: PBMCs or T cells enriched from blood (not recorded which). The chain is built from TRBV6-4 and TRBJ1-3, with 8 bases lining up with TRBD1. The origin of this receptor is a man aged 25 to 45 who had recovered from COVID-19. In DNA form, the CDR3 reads TGTGCCAGCAGTGTGCGGCAGGGGGCTCCTGGAAACACCATATATTTT. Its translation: CASSVRQGAPGNTIYF.